These T cell receptor beta chains were read from a single sample in a study of T cell repertoires in cytomegalovirus infection. What these receptors recognize is not known. MiXCR, run by TCRdb on the reads, gives a single entry per CDR3 protein. The table records around 360,000 distinct CDR3 sequences, about 35% of them present only once. Sequences were derived from cultured PBMCs, sampled from culture after CMV antigen stimulation. The receptors shown here come from a human donor in good health (CMV status not recorded). Some clones in this sample may be carry-over from other donors' samples. Each CDR3 is given with its conserved first and last residue. Fields, in order: clone size, J gene, D gene, V gene, CDR3 protein, CDR3 DNA. The D gene is left open where the match is weak. Clone size appears in some rows only: once, few, many, or a class for an expanded clone.

abundance: -; j_gene: TRBJ2-5; d_gene: TRBD2; v_gene: TRBV7-8; CDR3aa: CASSLRTGRTGVGAQETQYF; CDR3nt: TGTGCCAGCAGCCTCCGGACCGGGAGGACGGGAGTTGGCGCCCAAGAGACCCAGTACTTC
abundance: few; j_gene: TRBJ1-1; d_gene: TRBD1; v_gene: TRBV7-9; CDR3aa: CASSLGTGGLTEAFF; CDR3nt: TGTGCCAGCAGCTTGGGGACAGGGGGCTTAACTGAAGCTTTCTTT
abundance: -; j_gene: TRBJ2-5; d_gene: -; v_gene: TRBV29-1; CDR3aa: CSVHTVGTQETQYF; CDR3nt: TGCAGCGTCCATACCGTAGGGACCCAAGAGACCCAGTACTTC
abundance: many; j_gene: TRBJ2-7; d_gene: -; v_gene: TRBV7-2; CDR3aa: CASSLNSYEQYF; CDR3nt: TGTGCCAGCAGCTTAAACTCCTACGAGCAGTACTTC
abundance: once; j_gene: TRBJ2-1; d_gene: TRBD2; v_gene: TRBV2; CDR3aa: CASSEISGRANEQFF; CDR3nt: TGTGCCAGCAGTGAAATAAGCGGGAGGGCCAATGAGCAGTTCTTC
abundance: -; j_gene: TRBJ1-2; d_gene: TRBD1; v_gene: TRBV19; CDR3aa: CASRETGPSRGYTF; CDR3nt: TGTGCCAGTCGAGAGACAGGGCCCTCGCGCGGCTACACCTTC
abundance: -; j_gene: TRBJ2-1; d_gene: -; v_gene: TRBV7-6; CDR3aa: CASSLVSGGDNEQFF; CDR3nt: TGTGCCAGCAGCTTAGTTTCAGGGGGGGACAATGAGCAGTTCTTC
abundance: -; j_gene: TRBJ1-2; d_gene: TRBD1; v_gene: TRBV4-2; CDR3aa: CASSQVNRDRFPRNYGYTF; CDR3nt: TGTGCCAGCAGCCAAGTGAACCGGGACAGGTTCCCGCGAAACTATGGCTACACCTTC
abundance: few; j_gene: TRBJ1-1; d_gene: TRBD1; v_gene: TRBV6-6; CDR3aa: CASTPGQGASEAFF; CDR3nt: TGTGCCAGCACCCCGGGACAGGGGGCTTCTGAAGCTTTCTTT
abundance: -; j_gene: TRBJ2-1; d_gene: TRBD2; v_gene: TRBV5-4; CDR3aa: CASSSGTSAANEQFF; CDR3nt: TGTGCCAGCAGCTCTGGGACTAGCGCGGCCAATGAGCAGTTCTTC
abundance: -; j_gene: TRBJ2-4; d_gene: -; v_gene: TRBV12-3/TRBV12-4; CDR3aa: CASTRSQGWNIQYF; CDR3nt: TGTGCCAGCACCCGGAGCCAGGGGTGGAACATTCAGTACTTC
abundance: few; j_gene: TRBJ2-7; d_gene: -; v_gene: TRBV5-4; CDR3aa: CASSSQGAMYEQYF; CDR3nt: TGTGCCAGCAGCTCACAGGGTGCAATGTACGAGCAGTACTTC
abundance: many; j_gene: TRBJ1-1; d_gene: -; v_gene: TRBV11-1; CDR3aa: CASSSVRAGTEAFF; CDR3nt: TGTGCCAGCAGCTCCGTGAGGGCAGGCACTGAAGCTTTCTTT
abundance: many; j_gene: TRBJ2-7; d_gene: -; v_gene: TRBV12-3/TRBV12-4; CDR3aa: CASRRDGPYEQYF; CDR3nt: TGTGCCAGCAGGCGGGACGGACCCTACGAGCAGTACTTC
abundance: -; j_gene: TRBJ2-1; d_gene: -; v_gene: TRBV5-4; CDR3aa: CASSSGGTNNYNEQFF; CDR3nt: TGTGCCAGCAGCTCGGGCGGGACAAACAATTACAATGAGCAGTTCTTC
abundance: -; j_gene: TRBJ2-7; d_gene: TRBD2; v_gene: TRBV15; CDR3aa: CATSRAASGRGEQYF; CDR3nt: TGTGCCACCAGCAGAGCTGCTAGCGGGAGAGGCGAGCAGTACTTC
abundance: few; j_gene: TRBJ2-3; d_gene: TRBD2; v_gene: TRBV7-2; CDR3aa: CAAGGLAGGADTQYF; CDR3nt: TGTGCCGCTGGGGGACTAGCGGGAGGGGCAGATACGCAGTATTTT
abundance: -; j_gene: TRBJ1-5; d_gene: -; v_gene: TRBV30; CDR3aa: CAWISKGMADQPQHF; CDR3nt: TGTGCCTGGATTTCGAAGGGCATGGCCGATCAGCCCCAGCATTTT
abundance: -; j_gene: TRBJ2-7; d_gene: TRBD2; v_gene: TRBV27; CDR3aa: CASSLELAGREQYF; CDR3nt: TGTGCCAGCAGTTTAGAACTAGCGGGACGCGAGCAGTACTTC
abundance: few; j_gene: TRBJ1-6; d_gene: -; v_gene: TRBV7-6; CDR3aa: CASSPDSYNSPLHF; CDR3nt: TGTGCCAGCAGCCCCGACAGCTATAATTCACCCCTCCACTTT
abundance: -; j_gene: TRBJ1-2; d_gene: -; v_gene: TRBV12-3/TRBV12-4; CDR3aa: CASTPTTNYGYTF; CDR3nt: TGTGCCAGCACCCCGACCACAAACTATGGCTACACCTTC
abundance: -; j_gene: TRBJ2-1; d_gene: TRBD1; v_gene: TRBV7-9; CDR3aa: CASSGGQGPYNEQFF; CDR3nt: TGTGCCAGCAGCGGAGGACAGGGTCCCTACAATGAGCAGTTCTTC
abundance: few; j_gene: TRBJ1-3; d_gene: -; v_gene: TRBV7-2; CDR3aa: CASSLEAGVGNTIYF; CDR3nt: TGTGCCAGCAGCTTAGAGGCAGGGGTAGGAAACACCATATATTTT
abundance: -; j_gene: TRBJ2-5; d_gene: -; v_gene: TRBV7-9; CDR3aa: CASSLARGRETQYF; CDR3nt: TGTGCCAGCAGCTTAGCTAGGGGGAGAGAGACCCAGTACTTC
abundance: -; j_gene: TRBJ1-1; d_gene: -; v_gene: TRBV12-3/TRBV12-4; CDR3aa: CASSSGREGTEAFF; CDR3nt: TGTGCCAGCAGCTCGGGACGTGAAGGAACTGAAGCTTTCTTT
abundance: -; j_gene: TRBJ1-1; d_gene: -; v_gene: TRBV12-3/TRBV12-4; CDR3aa: CASSRGTSGEAFF; CDR3nt: TGTGCCAGCAGCCGAGGGACTAGCGGCGAAGCTTTCTTT
abundance: many; j_gene: TRBJ2-5; d_gene: -; v_gene: TRBV7-2; CDR3aa: CASSLDQARPVTQYF; CDR3nt: TGTGCCAGCAGCTTAGACCAGGCCCGTCCGGTGACCCAGTACTTC